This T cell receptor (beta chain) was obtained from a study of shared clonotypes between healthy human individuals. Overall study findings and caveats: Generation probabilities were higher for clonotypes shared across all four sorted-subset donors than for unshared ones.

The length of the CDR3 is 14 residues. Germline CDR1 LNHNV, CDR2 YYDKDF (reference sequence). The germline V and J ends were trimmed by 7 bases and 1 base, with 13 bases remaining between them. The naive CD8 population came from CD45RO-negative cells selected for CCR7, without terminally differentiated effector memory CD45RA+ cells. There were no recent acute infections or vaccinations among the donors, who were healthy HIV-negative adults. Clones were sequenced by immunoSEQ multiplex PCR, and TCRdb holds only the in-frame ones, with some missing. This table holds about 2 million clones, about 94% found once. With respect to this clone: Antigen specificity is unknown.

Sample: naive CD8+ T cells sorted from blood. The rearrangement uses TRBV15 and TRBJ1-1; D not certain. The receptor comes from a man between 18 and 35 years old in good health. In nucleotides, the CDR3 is TGTGCCACCAAAGTGGGGATAGGGAACACTGAAGCTTTCTTT. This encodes CATKVGIGNTEAFF.